A selection of T cell receptor beta chains follows, all from one sample in a study of Ad26.COV2.S vaccination and SARS-CoV-2 variants. Assay: immunoSEQ multiplex PCR; the TCRdb copy retains only in-frame clones and omits some. Altogether approximately 300,000 clones are present, 85% being singletons, with the ten largest covering 2.1%. The specimen comprised peripheral blood, sampled in a trial of Ad26.COV2.S vaccine versus placebo. The source is a person between 18 and 59 years old who received the Ad26.COV2.S COVID-19 vaccine or a placebo. The CDR3 runs from the conserved cysteine through the conserved F or W. A D gene is named only where the DNA matches it firmly. Not every row has a clone size; where given, it reads once, few, many or a size class.

>TRBV28|NA|NA|TRBJ1-1
CASSEENTEAFF
TGTGCCAGCAGTGAGGAGAACACTGAAGCTTTCTTT
>TRBV27|NA|NA|TRBJ1-1
CASSLFPAGNTEAFF
TGTGCCAGCAGTTTATTCCCGGCAGGGAACACTGAAGCTTTCTTT
>TRBV7-2|TRBD1|once|TRBJ2-7
CASRPGQYSYEQYF
TGTGCCAGCAGGCCGGGACAGTACTCCTACGAGCAGTACTTC
>TRBV5-5|TRBD2|NA|TRBJ2-1
CASSLVTSTEQFF
TGTGCCAGCAGCTTGGTGACTAGCACCGAGCAGTTCTTC
>TRBV24-1|NA|NA|TRBJ1-1
CATSDTGPDTEAFF
TGTGCCACCAGTGATACGGGACCGGACACTGAAGCTTTCTTT
>TRBV6-5|TRBD2|NA|TRBJ2-5
CASSAGGGGETQYF
TGTGCCAGCAGCGCCGGGGGGGGTGGAGAGACCCAGTACTTC
>TRBV9|NA|NA|TRBJ2-5
CASSARLAETQYF
TGTGCCAGCAGCGCCCGCTTAGCAGAGACCCAGTACTTC
>TRBV28|TRBD1|once|TRBJ2-1
CASTRGQPGRNEQFF
TGTGCCAGCACCCGGGGACAGCCGGGCAGGAATGAGCAGTTCTTC
>TRBV7-6|NA|once|TRBJ1-6
CASSRGQNYNSPLHF
TGTGCCAGCAGCAGAGGACAGAACTATAATTCACCCCTCCACTTT
>TRBV4-1|NA|once|TRBJ2-1
CASSQGGGAFLNNEQFF
TGCGCCAGCAGCCAGGGAGGGGGGGCGTTTTTGAACAATGAGCAGTTCTTC
>TRBV3-1/TRBV3-2|NA|few|TRBJ1-2
CASSHLAGSNYGYTF
TGTGCCAGCAGCCACCTGGCAGGGAGCAACTATGGCTACACCTTC
>TRBV7-2|NA|NA|TRBJ2-7
CASSLASGPYEQYF
TGTGCCAGCAGCTTAGCCTCCGGGCCGTACGAGCAGTACTTC
>TRBV7-3|NA|NA|TRBJ2-6
CASSLDSSSGANVLTF
TGTGCCAGCAGCTTAGACAGTTCCTCTGGGGCCAACGTCCTGACTTTC
>TRBV7-6|TRBD2|NA|TRBJ2-7
CASSDGTSGGYEQYF
TGTGCCAGCAGCGACGGGACTAGCGGTGGGTACGAGCAGTACTTC
>TRBV4-1|NA|NA|TRBJ1-5
CASSHIMGTSNQPQHF
TGCGCCAGCAGCCACATAATGGGAACCAGCAATCAGCCCCAGCATTTT
>TRBV5-4|TRBD1|NA|TRBJ2-2
CASSQMRQGRNTGELFF
TGTGCCAGCAGCCAGATGAGACAGGGACGGAACACCGGGGAGCTGTTTTTT
>TRBV6-5|NA|NA|TRBJ2-7
CASTFSEYEQYF
TGTGCCAGCACCTTTTCGGAGTACGAGCAGTACTTC
>TRBV7-2|NA|NA|TRBJ1-2
CASSLDGRVSYNYGYTF
TGTGCCAGCAGCTTAGACGGCAGGGTCAGCTATAACTATGGCTACACCTTC
>TRBV28|TRBD1|NA|TRBJ1-6
CASSPITGVNSPLHF
TGTGCCAGCAGCCCCATTACAGGGGTTAATTCACCCCTCCACTTT
>TRBV11-2|TRBD1|NA|TRBJ2-7
CASTLIGWGKQGSYEQYF
TGTGCCAGCACCTTAATTGGATGGGGGAAACAGGGGAGCTACGAGCAGTACTTC
>TRBV9|NA|NA|TRBJ2-3
CASSVGRRTDTQYF
TGTGCCAGCAGCGTAGGACGGCGCACAGATACGCAGTATTTT
>TRBV3-1/TRBV3-2|NA|few|TRBJ1-2
CASSQGTGLGYTF
TGTGCCAGCAGCCAAGGTACAGGGCTTGGCTACACCTTC
>TRBV18|TRBD1|NA|TRBJ1-6
CASSPSTGGDSPLHF
TGTGCCAGCTCACCCTCAACAGGGGGCGATTCACCCCTCCACTTT
>TRBV5-1|NA|few|TRBJ2-2
CASSLAAVNTGELFF
TGCGCCAGCAGCTTGGCCGCAGTGAACACCGGGGAGCTGTTTTTT
>TRBV18|NA|NA|TRBJ1-3
CASSPPRSSGNTIYF
TGTGCCAGCTCACCACCCAGGAGCTCTGGAAACACCATATATTTT
>TRBV7-2|NA|NA|TRBJ1-5
CASSLLPSAIGNQPQHF
TGTGCCAGCAGCCTTCTCCCCTCGGCAATTGGCAATCAGCCCCAGCATTTT
>TRBV14|NA|NA|TRBJ2-4
CASSQETGRGNIQYF
TGTGCCAGCAGCCAAGAAACAGGAAGGGGAAACATTCAGTACTTC
>TRBV28|TRBD2|once|TRBJ2-3
CASSLTSGGAPDTQYF
TGTGCCAGCAGTCTTACTAGCGGGGGGGCACCAGATACGCAGTATTTT
>TRBV5-4|TRBD1|NA|TRBJ2-3
CASSKGQGRSTDTQYF
TGTGCCAGCAGCAAAGGACAGGGACGGAGCACAGATACGCAGTATTTT
>TRBV5-8|NA|NA|TRBJ2-7
CASSSRAYYEQYF
TGTGCCAGCAGCTCCAGGGCTTACTACGAGCAGTACTTC
>TRBV29-1|TRBD1|NA|TRBJ2-5
CSVKDRGHEGETQYF
TGCAGCGTTAAGGACAGGGGGCATGAAGGAGAGACCCAGTACTTC
>TRBV9|NA|few|TRBJ1-2
CASSVTGEFYGYTF
TGTGCCAGCAGCGTAACGGGGGAATTCTATGGCTACACCTTC